The 28 T cell receptor beta chains below were found in one sample sequenced in a study of blood T cell repertoires in COVID-19. Using immunoSEQ multiplex PCR, the repertoire was profiled, and TCRdb retains in-frame clones only, with some absent. Seen here are around 260,000 clones, about nine tenths observed once, and the top ten hold just over 2.5%. Sequences were obtained from peripheral blood. The receptor source for this set is a person under 35 with COVID-19, enrolled during active disease.

This clone was observed once. The rearrangement uses TRBV6-5 and TRBJ1-1; 10 bases match TRBD1. In germline, CDR1 is MNHEY, CDR2 SVGAGI. The CDR3 contains 14 residues. The V gene end was trimmed by 4 bases and the J gene end by 1 base; junction bases not matched to a gene: 0. In nucleotides, the CDR3 is TGTGCCAGCAGTTGGGACAGGGGGAACACTGAAGCTTTCTTT. Amino acid sequence: CASSWDRGNTEAFF.

The chain combines TRBV7-7 with TRBJ2-5; D is undetermined. Deletions cut 1 base from V and 6 bases from J, with 15 bases between. The germline gives CDR1 SSHAT, CDR2 FNYEAQ (reference sequence). The CDR3 loop spans 15 amino acids. The CDR3 DNA reads TGTGCCAGCAGCTTAGTAGGAGATCTCAGTAAGACCCAGTACTTC. Protein sequence: CASSLVGDLSKTQYF.

This clone was seen just once. The chain employs TRBV10-1 and TRBJ1-1, with a weak D call TRBD1 (6 bases). The CDR3 is made up of 14 amino acids. The V and J ends lost 8 bases and 6 bases respectively, with 19 bases between them. Germline V gene lookup returns CDR1 WNHNN and CDR2 SYGVQD (reference sequence). The CDR3 loop is CASLFAGESAEAFF. CDR3 in DNA: TGCGCCAGCCTGTTTGCAGGGGAGAGTGCTGAAGCTTTCTTT.

For the CDR3, the DNA is TGCGCCAGCAGCCTACAGGGGGCCTACGAGCAGTACTTC. This sequence encodes CASSLQGAYEQYF. The rearrangement joins TRBV5-1 to TRBJ2-7, with 8 positions matching TRBD1. J lost 2 bases, V lost 4 bases, and 2 bases had no gene match. The germline V gene encodes CDR1 SGHRS and CDR2 YFSETQ. The CDR3 has 13 amino acids.

V gene TRBV3-1 (or the pseudogene TRBV3-2) combines with J gene TRBJ1-5, with TRBD1 as a possible D gene (6 bases). Trimming removed 4 bases at V and 11 bases at J, with 24 bases between. Germline CDR1 LGHDT, CDR2 YNNKEL (reference sequence). The CDR3 covers 16 residues. This CDR3 is CASSPQVAREAGAQHF. As DNA, the CDR3 is TGTGCCAGCAGCCCTCAAGTGGCCCGAGAGGCAGGGGCCCAGCATTTT.

The genes are TRBV4-3 and TRBJ1-3; D uncertain. The V gene's germline CDR1 is LGHNA and CDR2 YSLEER. This CDR3 is 16 amino acids long. Trimming removed 2 bases from V and 0 bases from J, with 11 bases in between. CDR3 in amino acids: CASSQSTAPSGNTIYF. The CDR3 bases are TGCGCCAGCAGCCAAAGCACAGCCCCCTCTGGAAACACCATATATTTT.

The V gene is TRBV7-9, the J gene TRBJ2-1, with TRBD2 matching over 12 bases. The V segment lost 1 base and the J segment 9 bases; nucleotides outside the gene matches: 4. Per germline, CDR1 SEHNR and CDR2 FQNEAQ (reference sequence). The CDR3 runs to 15 residues. The CDR3 nucleotides read TGTGCCAGCAGCTTAGGACTAGCGGGAGAGCGTGAGCAGTTCTTC. Translation gives CASSLGLAGEREQFF.

The chain uses TRBV28 and TRBJ2-5; TRBD1 aligns across 7 bases. Germline-derived CDR1 and CDR2 are MDHEN and SYDVKM. The CDR3 extends over 15 amino acids. The junction had 6 bases not matched to a gene; V was cut back by 4 bases and J by 1 base. The CDR3 nucleotides read TGTGCCAGCAGTTCACCTGGGACAGCCCAAGAGACCCAGTACTTC. This translates into CASSSPGTAQETQYF.

The chain couples TRBV5-1 to TRBJ2-1; no firm D call. The CDR3 runs 12 residues. The V and J ends lost 1 base and 8 bases respectively, with 7 bases between them. Germline V gene lookup returns CDR1 SGHRS and CDR2 YFSETQ. The CDR3 sequence is CASSLTIYEQFF. The CDR3 DNA follows: TGCGCCAGCAGCTTGACTATTTATGAGCAGTTCTTC.

The chain employs TRBV13 and TRBJ2-3; D gene unclear. CDR1 is PRHDT and CDR2 is FYEKMQ in the germline V gene (reference sequence). Trimming took off 5 bases at V and 2 bases at J, with 17 bases between the two ends. The CDR3 contains 16 residues. CDR3 DNA sequence: TGTGCCAGCAGCAATCATGCGGTGAACACCACAGATACGCAGTATTTT. As protein: CASSNHAVNTTDTQYF.

The chain joins TRBV29-1 to TRBJ2-3; the D gene is possibly TRBD2 (5 bases). Deletions cut 0 bases from V and 2 bases from J, with 9 bases between. CDR3 length equals 14 residues. In germline, CDR1 is SQVTM, CDR2 ANQGSEA. The CDR3 nucleotides are TGCAGCGTTGAAGACCGGGGTCTCACAGATACGCAGTATTTT. This translates into CSVEDRGLTDTQYF.

The gene calls are TRBV7-9 and TRBJ2-7, with 9 positions matching TRBD2. Germline V lookup: CDR1 SEHNR, CDR2 FQNEAQ (reference sequence). This CDR3 has 13 amino acids. The V gene end was trimmed by 1 base and the J gene end by 13 bases; junction bases not matched to a gene: 8. CDR3 amino acids: CASSLGNSGSPYF. The CDR3 nucleotides are TGTGCCAGCAGCTTAGGCAATAGCGGGAGCCCATACTTC.

This chain uses TRBV12-5 with TRBJ2-3; TRBD2 aligns across 12 bases. The germline gives CDR1 LGHNT, CDR2 FRNRAP. V dropped 7 bases and J dropped 3; count of bases not matched to a gene: 5. This CDR3 is 15 amino acids long. CDR3 region: CASARTSGVTDTQYF. CDR3 in DNA: TGTGCTAGTGCACGGACTAGCGGGGTTACAGATACGCAGTATTTT.

V usage is TRBV30 and J usage is TRBJ1-6; the D is unclear. The CDR3 totals 13 residues. CDR1 and CDR2 from the germline V gene are GTSNPN and SVGIG (reference sequence). Trimming pared 0 bases from V and 5 bases from J, leaving 5 bases between. The CDR3 here is CAWSVQNNSPLHF. CDR3 in DNA: TGTGCCTGGAGTGTGCAGAATAATTCACCCCTCCACTTT.

V gene TRBV5-1 combines with J gene TRBJ2-3; a possible D gene is TRBD1 (6 bases). CDR1 SGHRS and CDR2 YFSETQ come from the germline V gene. The CDR3 contains 16 residues. V dropped 3 bases and J dropped 0 bases, with 14 bases sitting between them. The CDR3 nucleotides are TGCGCCAGCAGCTATCAGGGGTCCGCTAGCACAGATACGCAGTATTTT. Its protein is CASSYQGSASTDTQYF.

V is TRBV11-2 and J is TRBJ2-7, with 7 bases lining up with TRBD1. Germline V CDR1 and CDR2: SGHAT, FQNNGV. CDR3 length: 16 residues. After removal of 1 base from V and 1 base from J, the junction contained 7 bases not matched to a gene. CDR3 nucleotide sequence: TGTGCCAGCAGCTTAGGAGGACAGGTCCTTTCCTACGAGCAGTACTTC. Amino acids: CASSLGGQVLSYEQYF.

The chain has TRBV19 and TRBJ1-6; 7 bases are a match to TRBD1. CDR3 length equals 14 residues. Germline lookup yields CDR1 LNHDA and CDR2 SQIVND (reference sequence). The V and J ends lost 5 bases and 11 bases, in that order; junction bases with no gene match: 9. CDR3 in DNA: TGTGCCAGTAGTCAGGGGGGTTTCAGCACACCCCTCCACTTT. This codes for CASSQGGFSTPLHF.

This sequence joins TRBV9 and TRBJ1-1; D uncertain. Germline lookup yields CDR1 SGDLS and CDR2 YYNGEE. CDR3 size: 15 residues. V dropped 3 bases and J dropped 0 bases, with 12 bases sitting between them. CDR3 loop: CASSGAGPMNTEAFF. The CDR3 DNA is TGTGCCAGCAGCGGCGCAGGCCCTATGAACACTGAAGCTTTCTTT.

About this clone: The CDR3 ends on some other residue instead of the conserved phenylalanine or tryptophan, so this is likely a read error. No DNA is shown, since the ends of the CDR3 on it are uncertain; the CDR3 is the one TCRdb lists. The chain links TRBV23-1 to TRBJ2-7; TRBD2 is the table's D call, not checked against the DNA. TRBV23-1 is treated as an ORF (open reading frame) with a function not yet certain. The CDR3 spans 17 amino acids, including both terminal residues. CDR3 sequence: CASSQSSTFLRLAVQLE.

This sequence joins TRBV27 and TRBJ2-7, with 7 bases lining up with TRBD2. Germline CDR1 MNHEY, CDR2 SMNVEV (reference sequence). The CDR3 runs to 13 residues. V was pared by 6 bases and J by 1 base, with 3 bases of the junction left unmatched. CDR3 residues: CASSAGESYEQYF. The CDR3 nucleotides read TGTGCCAGCAGCGCGGGGGAATCCTACGAGCAGTACTTC.

Turning to this clone: Other DNA sequences in the same sample also yield this CDR3. The rearrangement links TRBV24-1 to TRBJ2-1; TRBD2 aligns across 10 bases. Germline-derived CDR1 and CDR2 are KGHDR and SFDVKD. The V and J ends lost 0 bases and 2 bases, in that order; junction bases with no gene match: 0. The CDR3 runs 16 residues. CDR3 loop: CATSDLTSGTYNEQFF. The CDR3 coding sequence is TGTGCCACCAGTGATTTGACTAGCGGGACCTACAATGAGCAGTTCTTC.

The rearrangement uses TRBV6-6 and TRBJ1-3; 8 bases are a match to TRBD1. In germline, CDR1 is MNHNY, CDR2 SVGAGI (reference sequence). The CDR3 is 17 amino acids. V was clipped by 5 bases and J by 2 bases; unmatched bases: 11. DNA for the CDR3: TGTGCCAGCAGTCCCCTCGGACAGGGAAGAGCTGGAAACACCATATATTTT. It encodes CASSPLGQGRAGNTIYF.

V and J are TRBV19 and TRBJ1-5; 8 nucleotides agree with TRBD1. Germline values: CDR1 LNHDA, CDR2 SQIVND (reference sequence). J was trimmed by 6 bases and V by 3 bases; bases with no gene match: 4. The CDR3 has 14 residues. CDR3 sequence: CASSIITGGQPQHF. Written as DNA, the CDR3 is TGTGCCAGTAGTATTATAACAGGGGGTCAGCCCCAGCATTTT.

The CDR3 loop is CASSLSSGNEKLFF. The CDR3 coding sequence is TGTGCCAGCAGCTTATCATCAGGGAATGAAAAACTGTTTTTT. The chain links TRBV11-2 to TRBJ1-4, with D possibly matching TRBD1 (5 bases). The CDR3 extends over 14 amino acids. The germline CDR1 and CDR2 sequences are SGHAT and FQNNGV. The germline V and J ends were trimmed by 2 bases and 5 bases, with 9 bases remaining between them.

The V call is TRBV5-1, the J call TRBJ2-2; 14 bases map to TRBD2. CDR3 size: 18 residues. The germline V gene encodes CDR1 SGHRS and CDR2 YFSETQ. Germline trimming cut 5 bases from V and 2 bases from J; bases unmatched to any gene: 8. The CDR3 DNA is TGCGCCAGCAGTCCAAGGACTAGCGGGAGGCCTAACACCGGGGAGCTGTTTTTT. Translating it yields CASSPRTSGRPNTGELFF.

V and J are TRBV4-2 and TRBJ2-7; possible D gene TRBD1, 5 bases. V was cut by 0 bases and J by 0 bases, with 9 bases left in between. The germline V gene has CDR1 LGHNA and CDR2 YNFKEQ. CDR3 length: 15 amino acids. The CDR3 protein is CASSQDWGSSYEQYF. Here the CDR3 DNA reads TGTGCCAGCAGCCAAGACTGGGGCAGCTCCTACGAGCAGTACTTC.

The chain is built from TRBV10-1 and TRBJ2-3, with D maybe TRBD1 (5 bases). Germline V gene data show CDR1 as WNHNN and CDR2 as SYGVQD (reference sequence). Trimming took 0 bases from V and 3 from J, leaving 10 bases between them. CDR3 length: 15 amino acids. CDR3 in DNA: TGCGCCAGCAGTGAGTCGGGGCGGAATACAGATACGCAGTATTTT. It encodes CASSESGRNTDTQYF.

The chain uses TRBV19 and TRBJ1-1, with TRBD1 matching 9 bases. This CDR3 is built from 17 residues. Trimming removed 6 bases from V and 1 base from J; junction bases left unmatched: 12. Germline-derived CDR1 and CDR2 are LNHDA and SQIVND (reference sequence). The chain's CDR3 is CASSLLRGQGRNTEAFF. In nucleotides, the CDR3 is TGTGCCAGTAGCCTCCTCCGGGGACAGGGTAGGAACACTGAAGCTTTCTTT.